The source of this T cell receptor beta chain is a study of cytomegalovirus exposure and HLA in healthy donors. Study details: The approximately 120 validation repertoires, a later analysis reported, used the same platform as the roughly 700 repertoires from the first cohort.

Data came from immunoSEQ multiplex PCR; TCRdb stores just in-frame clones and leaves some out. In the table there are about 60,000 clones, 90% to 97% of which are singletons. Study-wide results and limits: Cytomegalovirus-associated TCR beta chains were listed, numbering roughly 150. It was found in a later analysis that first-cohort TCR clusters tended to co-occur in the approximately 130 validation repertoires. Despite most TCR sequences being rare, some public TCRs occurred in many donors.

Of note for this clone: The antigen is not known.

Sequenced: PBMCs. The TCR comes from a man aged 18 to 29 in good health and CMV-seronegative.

This CDR3 is CASSEEAGRQETQYF. The CDR3 coding sequence is TGTGCCAGCAGTGAAGAGGCGGGACGGCAAGAGACCCAGTACTTC. The chain carries TRBV6-1 and TRBJ2-5, with D maybe TRBD2 (6 bases). Germline V lookup: CDR1 MNHNS, CDR2 SASEGT. The germline V and J ends were trimmed by 1 base and 2 bases, with 11 bases remaining between them. CDR3 size: 15 residues.